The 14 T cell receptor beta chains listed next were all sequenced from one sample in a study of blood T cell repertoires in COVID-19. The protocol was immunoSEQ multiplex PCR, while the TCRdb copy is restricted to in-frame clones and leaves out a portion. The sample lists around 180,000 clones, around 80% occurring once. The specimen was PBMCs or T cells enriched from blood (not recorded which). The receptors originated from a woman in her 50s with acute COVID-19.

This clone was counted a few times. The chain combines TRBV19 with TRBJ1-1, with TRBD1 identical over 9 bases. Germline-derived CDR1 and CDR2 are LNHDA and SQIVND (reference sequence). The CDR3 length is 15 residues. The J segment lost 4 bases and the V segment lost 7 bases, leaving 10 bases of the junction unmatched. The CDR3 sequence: CASIRPGTGSTEAFF. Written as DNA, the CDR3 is TGTGCCAGTATCCGTCCCGGGACAGGGTCCACTGAAGCTTTCTTT. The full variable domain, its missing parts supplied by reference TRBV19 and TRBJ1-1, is DGGITQSPKYLFRKEGQNVTLSCEQNLNHDAMYWYRQDPGQGLRLIYYSQIVNDFQKGDIAEGYSVSREKKESFPLTVTSAQKNPTAFYLCASIRPGTGSTEAFFGQGTRLTVV.

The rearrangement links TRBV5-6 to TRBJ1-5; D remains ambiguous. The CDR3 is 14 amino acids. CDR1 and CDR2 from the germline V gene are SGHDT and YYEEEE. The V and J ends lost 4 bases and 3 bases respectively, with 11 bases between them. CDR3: CASSERLHNQPQHF. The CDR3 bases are TGTGCCAGCAGCGAGAGGCTCCACAATCAGCCCCAGCATTTT.

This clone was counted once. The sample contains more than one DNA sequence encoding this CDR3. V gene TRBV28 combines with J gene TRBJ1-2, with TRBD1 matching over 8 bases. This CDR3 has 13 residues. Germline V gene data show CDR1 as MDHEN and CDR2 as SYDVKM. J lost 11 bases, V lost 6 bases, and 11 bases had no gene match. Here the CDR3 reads CASSEQTGVGYTF. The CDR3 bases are TGTGCCAGCAGCGAACAGACAGGGGTAGGTTACACCTTC.

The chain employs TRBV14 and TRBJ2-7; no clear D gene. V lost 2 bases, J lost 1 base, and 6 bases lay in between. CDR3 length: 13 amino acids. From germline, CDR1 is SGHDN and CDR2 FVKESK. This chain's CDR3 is CASSQTNSYEQYV. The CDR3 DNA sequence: TGTGCCAGCAGCCAAACTAATTCCTACGAGCAGTACGTC.

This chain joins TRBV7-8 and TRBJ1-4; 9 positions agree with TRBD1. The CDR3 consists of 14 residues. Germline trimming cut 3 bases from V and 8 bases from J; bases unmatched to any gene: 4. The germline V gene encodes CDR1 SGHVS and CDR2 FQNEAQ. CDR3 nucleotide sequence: TGTGCCAGCAGCTTGGGACAGGGAAGCGAAAAACTGTTTTTT. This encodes CASSLGQGSEKLFF.

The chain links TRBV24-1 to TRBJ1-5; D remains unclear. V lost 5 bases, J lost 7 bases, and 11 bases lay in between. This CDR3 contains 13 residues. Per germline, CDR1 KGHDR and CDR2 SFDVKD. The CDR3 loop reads CATSGGERQPQHF. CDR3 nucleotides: TGTGCCACCAGTGGGGGAGAGAGGCAGCCCCAGCATTTT.

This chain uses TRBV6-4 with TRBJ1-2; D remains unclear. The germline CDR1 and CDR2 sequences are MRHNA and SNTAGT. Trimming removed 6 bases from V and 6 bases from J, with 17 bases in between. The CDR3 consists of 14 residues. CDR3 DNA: TGTGCCAGCAGAGGGCCCGAGGGCTGGGATGGCTACACCTTC. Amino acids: CASRGPEGWDGYTF.

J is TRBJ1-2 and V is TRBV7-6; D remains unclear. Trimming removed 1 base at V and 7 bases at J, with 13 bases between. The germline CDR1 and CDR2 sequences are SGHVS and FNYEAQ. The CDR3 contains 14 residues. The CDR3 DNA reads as TGTGCCAGCAGCTTAGGAAATGTCGAGGGTGGCTACACCTTC. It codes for CASSLGNVEGGYTF.

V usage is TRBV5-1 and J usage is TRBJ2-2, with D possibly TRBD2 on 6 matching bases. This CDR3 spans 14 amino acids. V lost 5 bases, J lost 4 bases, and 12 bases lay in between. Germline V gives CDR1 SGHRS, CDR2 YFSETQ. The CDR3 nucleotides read TGCGCCAGCAGTAGAGGGGAGGCCACCGGGGAGCTGTTTTTT. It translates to CASSRGEATGELFF.

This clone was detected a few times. The CDR3 loop is CASSEGPRLYEQYV. Written as DNA, the CDR3 is TGTGCCAGCAGTGAGGGCCCCCGGTTATACGAGCAGTACGTC. V usage is TRBV6-1 and J usage is TRBJ2-7; D unresolved. Germline V gene sequence: CDR1 MNHNS, CDR2 SASEGT. V gave up 3 bases and J gave up 4 bases, with 13 bases separating them. This CDR3 contains 14 residues.

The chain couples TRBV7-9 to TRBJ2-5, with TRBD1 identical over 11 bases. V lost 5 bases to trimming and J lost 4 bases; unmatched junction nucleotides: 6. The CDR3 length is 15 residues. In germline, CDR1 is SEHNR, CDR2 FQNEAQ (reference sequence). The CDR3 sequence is CASSLDRGLGETQYF. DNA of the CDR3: TGTGCCAGCAGCCTGGACAGGGGGCTTGGAGAGACCCAGTACTTC.

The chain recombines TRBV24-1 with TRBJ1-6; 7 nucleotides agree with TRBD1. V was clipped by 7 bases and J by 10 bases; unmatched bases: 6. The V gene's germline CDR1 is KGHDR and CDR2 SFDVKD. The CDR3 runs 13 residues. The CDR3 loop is CATSDRAESPLHF. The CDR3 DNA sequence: TGTGCCACCAGCGACAGGGCGGAGTCACCCCTCCACTTT.

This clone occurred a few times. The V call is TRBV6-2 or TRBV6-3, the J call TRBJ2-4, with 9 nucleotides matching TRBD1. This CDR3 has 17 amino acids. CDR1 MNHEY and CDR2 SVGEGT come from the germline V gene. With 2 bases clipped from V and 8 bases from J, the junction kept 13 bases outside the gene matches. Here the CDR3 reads CASSYPIGTGRGDIQYF. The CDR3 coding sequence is TGTGCCAGCAGTTACCCTATCGGGACAGGGAGAGGAGACATTCAGTACTTC.

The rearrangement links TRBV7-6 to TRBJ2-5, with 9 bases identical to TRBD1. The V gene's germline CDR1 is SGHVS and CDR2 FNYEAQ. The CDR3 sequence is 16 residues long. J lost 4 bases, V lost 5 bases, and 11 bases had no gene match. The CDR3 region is CASSPRQGGYRETQYF. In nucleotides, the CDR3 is TGTGCCAGCAGCCCTAGACAGGGGGGGTATCGAGAGACCCAGTACTTC.